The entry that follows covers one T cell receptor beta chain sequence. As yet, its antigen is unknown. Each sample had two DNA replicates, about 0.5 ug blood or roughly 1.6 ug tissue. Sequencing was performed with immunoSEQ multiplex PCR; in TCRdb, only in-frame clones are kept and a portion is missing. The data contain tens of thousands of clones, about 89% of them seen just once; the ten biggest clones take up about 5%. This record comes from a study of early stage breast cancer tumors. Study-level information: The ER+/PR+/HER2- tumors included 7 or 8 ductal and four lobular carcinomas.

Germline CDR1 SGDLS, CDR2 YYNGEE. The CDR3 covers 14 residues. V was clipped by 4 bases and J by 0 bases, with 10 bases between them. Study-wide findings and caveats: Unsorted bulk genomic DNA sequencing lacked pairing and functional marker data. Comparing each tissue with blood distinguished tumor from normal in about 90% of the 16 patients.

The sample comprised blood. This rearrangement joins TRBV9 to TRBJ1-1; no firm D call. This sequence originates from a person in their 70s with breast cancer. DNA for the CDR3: TGTGCCAGCAGCCCCCAGCGGATGAACACTGAAGCTTTCTTT. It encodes CASSPQRMNTEAFF.